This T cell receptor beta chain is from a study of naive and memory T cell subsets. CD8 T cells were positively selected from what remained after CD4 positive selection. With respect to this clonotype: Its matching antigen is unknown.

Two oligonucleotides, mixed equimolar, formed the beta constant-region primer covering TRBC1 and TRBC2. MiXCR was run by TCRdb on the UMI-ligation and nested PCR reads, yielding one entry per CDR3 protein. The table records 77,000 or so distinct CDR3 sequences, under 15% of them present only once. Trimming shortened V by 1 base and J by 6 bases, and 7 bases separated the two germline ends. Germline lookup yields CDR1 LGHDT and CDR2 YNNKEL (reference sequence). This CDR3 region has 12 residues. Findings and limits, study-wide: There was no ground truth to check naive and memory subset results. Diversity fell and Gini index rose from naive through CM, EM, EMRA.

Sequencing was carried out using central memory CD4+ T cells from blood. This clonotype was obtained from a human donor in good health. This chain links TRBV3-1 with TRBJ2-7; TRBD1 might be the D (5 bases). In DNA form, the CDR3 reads TGTGCCAGCAGCCAAGTTAGGGGCGAGCAGTACTTC. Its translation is CASSQVRGEQYF.